The 25 T cell receptor beta chains below were found in one sample sequenced in a study of T cell repertoires in cytomegalovirus infection. These receptors are not linked to any known antigen. TCRdb reprocessed the reads via MiXCR and lists one record per CDR3 protein. Here the sample spans roughly 280,000 distinct CDR3 sequences, around 20% being singletons. Here the sequenced sample was cultured PBMCs, taken from culture after CMV antigen stimulation. These receptors originate from a human donor in good health (CMV status not recorded). Some clones in this sample may be carry-over from other donors' samples.

This chain uses TRBV7-6 with TRBJ1-1; 7 bases map to TRBD1. The CDR3 totals 13 residues. Germline CDR1 reads SGHVS; CDR2 reads FNYEAQ. J gave up 5 bases and V 3 bases, and 3 bases lay outside the gene matches. The CDR3 sequence is CASSFKTGTEAFF. CDR3 DNA: TGTGCCAGCAGCTTTAAGACAGGGACTGAAGCTTTCTTT.

The chain joins TRBV19 to TRBJ2-1, with 7 bases identical to TRBD2. The CDR3 is 12 amino acids. Germline assignment: CDR1 LNHDA and CDR2 SQIVND (reference sequence). V trimming: 0 bases; J trimming: 10 bases; junction bases outside the gene matches: 0. The CDR3: CASSIELAEQFF. CDR3 in DNA: TGTGCCAGTAGTATAGAACTAGCGGAGCAGTTCTTC.

The sample holds many counts of this clonotype. V gene TRBV6-1 combines with J gene TRBJ2-1; 9 nucleotides line up with TRBD1. The CDR3 loop spans 15 amino acids. In germline, CDR1 is MNHNS, CDR2 SASEGT. V lost 6 bases, J lost 2 bases, and 5 bases stayed unmatched. The CDR3 nucleotides read TGTGCCAGCAGCTGGGACAGGGTGCCCTACAATGAGCAGTTCTTC. Its translation: CASSWDRVPYNEQFF.

This clonotype was counted many times. The chain couples TRBV7-8 to TRBJ1-5; tentatively, D is TRBD1 (6 bases). This CDR3 spans 18 amino acids. From germline, CDR1 is SGHVS and CDR2 FQNEAQ. V dropped 4 bases and J dropped 0 bases, with 19 bases sitting between them. The CDR3 DNA reads TGTGCCAGCAGCTCTCGGACAGCTATGGGGGTTAGCAATCAGCCCCAGCATTTT. This sequence encodes CASSSRTAMGVSNQPQHF.

The chain employs TRBV5-1 and TRBJ1-4; possible D gene TRBD1, 5 bases. CDR1 and CDR2 from the germline V gene are SGHRS and YFSETQ. V shed 4 bases and J shed 0 bases, with 10 bases lying between them. The CDR3 runs 15 residues. Written as DNA, the CDR3 is TGCGCCAGCAGCACCGGACACGCAACTAATGAAAAACTGTTTTTT. It is translated as CASSTGHATNEKLFF.

This clonotype appeared a few times. The chain carries TRBV6-2 or TRBV6-3 and TRBJ1-1; tentatively, D is TRBD1 (6 bases). Germline assignment: CDR1 MNHEY and CDR2 SVGEGT. This CDR3 has 13 residues. V was clipped by 5 bases and J by 3 bases, with 10 bases between them. This CDR3 reads CASSGQRDTEAFF. For the CDR3, the DNA is TGTGCCAGCAGTGGACAGAGAGACACTGAAGCTTTCTTT.

At least ten counts were recorded for this clonotype. This chain links TRBV7-2 with TRBJ2-5; D is unclear. V lost 5 bases and J 5 bases, leaving 18 bases between the germline ends. CDR1 and CDR2 from the germline V gene are SGHTA and FQGNSA. The CDR3 loop spans 15 amino acids. CDR3: CASSPPGTGYETQYF. CDR3 nucleotide sequence: TGTGCCAGCAGCCCCCCTGGAACCGGGTATGAGACCCAGTACTTC.

This clonotype was counted at least ten times. V gene TRBV30 combines with J gene TRBJ2-1, with 12 bases lining up with TRBD2. V was pared by 0 bases and J by 10 bases, with 1 base of the junction left unmatched. CDR3 length: 13 residues. From germline, CDR1 is GTSNPN and CDR2 SVGIG (reference sequence). The CDR3 here is CAWSVLAGGEQFF. The CDR3 nucleotides are TGTGCCTGGAGTGTACTAGCGGGAGGAGAGCAGTTCTTC. The full variable domain, in which reference TRBV30 and TRBJ2-1 provide the parts outside the CDR3, is SQTIHQWPATLVQPVGSPLSLECTVEGTSNPNLYWYRQAAGRGLQLLFYSVGIGQISSEVPQNLSASRPQDRQFILSSKKLLLSDSGFYLCAWSVLAGGEQFFGPGTRLTVL.

The chain links TRBV18 to TRBJ2-2; 11 nucleotides match TRBD2. The germline V gene has CDR1 KGHSH and CDR2 LQKENI. Losses at the gene ends were 3 bases for V and 7 bases for J; bases not matched to a gene: 4. This CDR3 is built from 15 residues. This CDR3 reads CASSPTSGTSGELFF. Written as DNA, the CDR3 is TGTGCCAGCTCACCGACTAGCGGGACGAGCGGGGAGCTGTTTTTT.

This chain joins TRBV7-9 and TRBJ2-1, with 7 bases aligning to TRBD2. This CDR3 region has 14 residues. J was trimmed by 5 bases and V by 5 bases; bases with no gene match: 6. The germline V gene has CDR1 SEHNR and CDR2 FQNEAQ (reference sequence). This chain's CDR3 is CASSAPLADNEQFF. CDR3 sequence (DNA): TGTGCCAGCAGCGCTCCGCTAGCGGACAATGAGCAGTTCTTC.

This clonotype was seen a handful of times. This chain links TRBV5-1 with TRBJ2-1; 16 bases are shared with TRBD2. The CDR3 contains 16 residues. The V and J ends lost 3 bases and 9 bases, in that order; junction bases with no gene match: 6. Per the germline V gene, CDR1 is SGHRS and CDR2 is YFSETQ. As DNA, the CDR3 is TGCGCCAGCAGCTCGGGACTAGCGGGAGGGTTCGTTGAGCAGTTCTTC. This translates into CASSSGLAGGFVEQFF. Using reference TRBV5-1 and TRBJ2-1 for the parts outside the CDR3, the full variable domain is KAGVTQTPRYLIKTRGQQVTLSCSPISGHRSVSWYQQTPGQGLQFLFEYFSETQRNKGNFPGRFSGRQFSNSRSEMNVSTLELGDSALYLCASSSGLAGGFVEQFFGPGTRLTVL.

V is TRBV29-1 and J is TRBJ2-1; 14 bases align to TRBD2. After removal of 6 bases from V and 0 bases from J, the junction contained 4 bases not matched to a gene. Germline V gene data show CDR1 as SQVTM and CDR2 as ANQGSEA. The CDR3 is made up of 16 amino acids. Written as DNA, the CDR3 is TGCAGCGTCCGGGGGACTAGCGGGAGCTCCTACAATGAGCAGTTCTTC. Its translation is CSVRGTSGSSYNEQFF.

The chain couples TRBV4-1 to TRBJ2-2, with D uncertain. Trimming removed 1 base from V and 5 bases from J, with 11 bases in between. The length of the CDR3 is 15 residues. The V gene's germline CDR1 is MGHRA and CDR2 YSYEKL. In DNA form, the CDR3 reads TGCGCCAGCAGCCAAGTCGCCGTTGAAACCGGGGAGCTGTTTTTT. It translates to CASSQVAVETGELFF.

This clonotype was recorded at least ten times. This chain joins TRBV7-6 and TRBJ2-3, with D possibly called TRBD1 or TRBD2 (5 bases each). CDR1 is SGHVS, CDR2 FNYEAQ, per germline. CDR3 length: 15 residues. Between the trimmed V and J ends, which lost 0 bases and 6 bases, there was a span of 13 bases. CDR3 loop: CASSLAGVGADTQYF. The DNA of the CDR3 is TGTGCCAGCAGCTTAGCGGGAGTCGGGGCGGATACGCAGTATTTT.

This sequence joins TRBV7-2 and TRBJ2-2; D assignment may be TRBD1 or TRBD2 (6 bases each). Looked up from germline, CDR1 is SGHTA and CDR2 is FQGNSA. The CDR3 length is 15 residues. Trimming left V 5 bases short and J 5 bases short, with 15 bases between. The CDR3 DNA sequence: TGTGCCAGCAGCACCGGGGGCGGGTCGACCGGGGAGCTGTTTTTT. Translated: CASSTGGGSTGELFF.

V gene TRBV20-1 combines with J gene TRBJ1-1, with D maybe TRBD1 (6 bases). This CDR3 has 17 amino acids. Per germline, CDR1 DFQATT and CDR2 SNEGSKA (reference sequence). The V gene lost 5 bases and the J gene lost 2 bases, with 24 bases spanning the gap. The CDR3 DNA follows: TGCAGTGCTCAGAGGGCGGAACCGGGACAACTAAACACTGAAGCTTTCTTT. It is translated as CSAQRAEPGQLNTEAFF.

A few counts support this clonotype. The chain carries TRBV27 and TRBJ1-1, with 10 positions matching TRBD1. Germline V CDR1 and CDR2: MNHEY, SMNVEV (reference sequence). The length of the CDR3 is 16 residues. The trim removed 4 bases at V and 0 bases at J, leaving 5 bases unmatched. The DNA of the CDR3 is TGTGCCAGCAGTTACCGGGACAGGGGATTGAACACTGAAGCTTTCTTT. Protein: CASSYRDRGLNTEAFF.

In this sample, this clonotype turned up a few times. This rearrangement joins TRBV5-1 to TRBJ2-7; 10 bases agree with TRBD2. The V gene's germline CDR1 is SGHRS and CDR2 YFSETQ. Germline trimming cut 0 bases from V and 2 bases from J; bases unmatched to any gene: 2. The CDR3 covers 15 residues. The CDR3 DNA is TGCGCCAGCAGCTTGGCAGCGGGAGGGCCCTACGAGCAGTACGTC. Translation gives CASSLAAGGPYEQYV.

This clonotype was counted only a few times. The rearrangement uses TRBV28 and TRBJ1-5; D is unclear. This CDR3 has 15 residues. In germline, CDR1 is MDHEN, CDR2 SYDVKM. V was clipped by 2 bases and J by 2 bases, with 10 bases between them. The CDR3 here is CASSLQVVGNQPQHF. The CDR3 nucleotides read TGTGCCAGCAGTTTACAGGTAGTGGGCAATCAGCCCCAGCATTTT.

V gene TRBV6-5 combines with J gene TRBJ2-7; 9 nucleotides agree with TRBD2. The J segment lost 1 base and the V segment lost 5 bases, leaving 12 bases of the junction unmatched. The CDR3 covers 17 residues. The germline gives CDR1 MNHEY, CDR2 SVGAGI. The CDR3 is CASSSPSGIDMSYEQYF. DNA for the CDR3: TGTGCCAGCAGTAGTCCTAGCGGGATCGATATGTCCTACGAGCAGTACTTC.

This chain joins TRBV14 and TRBJ1-6, with D unclear. The CDR3 spans 14 residues. Trimming cost V 1 base and J 6 bases, with 7 bases left between them. Germline CDR1 reads SGHDN; CDR2 reads FVKESK. The CDR3 DNA sequence: TGTGCCAGCAGCCAAGGGATCCCTAATTCACCCCTCCACTTT. This sequence encodes CASSQGIPNSPLHF.

This clonotype was counted a few times. The CDR3 here is CASRGALNTEAFF. The DNA of the CDR3 is TGTGCCAGCAGGGGGGCACTGAACACTGAAGCTTTCTTT. The V and J genes are TRBV5-6 and TRBJ1-1; D is possibly TRBD1 (6 bases). Germline V CDR1 and CDR2: SGHDT, YYEEEE. CDR3 size: 13 residues. Trimming took off 5 bases at V and 0 bases at J, with 8 bases between the two ends.

The chain carries TRBV28 and TRBJ2-5, with D perhaps given as TRBD1 or TRBD2 (5 bases each). Germline CDR1 reads MDHEN; CDR2 reads SYDVKM. The CDR3 totals 14 residues. V was cut by 10 bases and J by 4 bases, with 19 bases left in between. The CDR3 coding sequence is TGTGCCACCAAGGTCGGGACGATAGGAGAGACCCAGTACTTC. Protein product: CATKVGTIGETQYF.

This clonotype was detected a few times. CDR3 region: CASSSGLEYEQYF. The CDR3, as DNA: TGTGCCAGCAGTTCGGGACTTGAATACGAGCAGTACTTC. V gene TRBV12-3 or TRBV12-4 combines with J gene TRBJ2-7; D is perhaps TRBD2 (6 bases). Deletions cut 4 bases from V and 4 bases from J, with 11 bases between. CDR3 length: 13 amino acids.

This clonotype was picked up many times. The chain recombines TRBV11-2 with TRBJ1-1, with a possible D match to TRBD1 (5 bases). Trimming took off 5 bases at V and 0 bases at J, with 10 bases between the two ends. The germline CDR1 and CDR2 sequences are SGHAT and FQNNGV. CDR3 length equals 14 residues. DNA of the CDR3: TGTGCCAGCAGCCTCGGGGGTATGAACACTGAAGCTTTCTTT. Its translation is CASSLGGMNTEAFF.